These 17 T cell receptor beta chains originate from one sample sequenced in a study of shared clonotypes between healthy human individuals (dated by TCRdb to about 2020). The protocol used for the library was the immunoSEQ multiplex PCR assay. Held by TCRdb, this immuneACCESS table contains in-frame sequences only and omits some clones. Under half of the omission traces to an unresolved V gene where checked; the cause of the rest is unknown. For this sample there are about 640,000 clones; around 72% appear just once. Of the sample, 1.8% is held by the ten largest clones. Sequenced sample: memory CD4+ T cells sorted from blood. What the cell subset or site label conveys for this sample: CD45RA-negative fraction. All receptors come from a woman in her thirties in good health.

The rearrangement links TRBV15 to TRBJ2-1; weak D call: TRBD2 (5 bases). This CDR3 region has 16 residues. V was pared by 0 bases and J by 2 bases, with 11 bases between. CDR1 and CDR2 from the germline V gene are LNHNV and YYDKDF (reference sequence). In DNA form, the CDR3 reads TGTGCCACCAGCAGAGATCGGGGTCCGGCCTACAATGAGCAGTTCTTC. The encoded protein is CATSRDRGPAYNEQFF.

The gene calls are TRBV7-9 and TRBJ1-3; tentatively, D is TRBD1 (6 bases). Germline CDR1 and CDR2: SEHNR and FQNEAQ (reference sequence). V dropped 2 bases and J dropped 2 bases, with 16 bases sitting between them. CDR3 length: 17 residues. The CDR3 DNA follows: TGTGCCAGCAGCTTACCGGTACATAGGGGGGCTGGAAACACCATATATTTT. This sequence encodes CASSLPVHRGAGNTIYF.

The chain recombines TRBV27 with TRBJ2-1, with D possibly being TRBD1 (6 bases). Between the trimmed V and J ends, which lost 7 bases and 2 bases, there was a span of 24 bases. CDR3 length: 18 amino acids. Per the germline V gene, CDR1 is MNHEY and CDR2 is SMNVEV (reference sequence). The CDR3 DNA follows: TGTGCCAGCACCTCTTTCCTCCGACAGGCTCTGACCTACAATGAGCAGTTCTTC. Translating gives CASTSFLRQALTYNEQFF.

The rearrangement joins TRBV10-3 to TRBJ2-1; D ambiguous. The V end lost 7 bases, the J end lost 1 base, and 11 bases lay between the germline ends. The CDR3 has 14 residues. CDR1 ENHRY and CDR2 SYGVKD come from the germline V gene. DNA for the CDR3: TGTGCCATCAAGGGAACGGGTTCCTACAATGAGCAGTTCTTC. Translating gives CAIKGTGSYNEQFF.

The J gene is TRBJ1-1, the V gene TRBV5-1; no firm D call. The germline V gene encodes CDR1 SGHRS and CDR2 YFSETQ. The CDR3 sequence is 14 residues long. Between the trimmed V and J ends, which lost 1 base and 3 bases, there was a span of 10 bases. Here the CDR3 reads CASSLMAVDTEAFF. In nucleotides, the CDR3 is TGCGCCAGCAGCTTGATGGCGGTGGACACTGAAGCTTTCTTT. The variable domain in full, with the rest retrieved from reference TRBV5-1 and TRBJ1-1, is KAGVTQTPRYLIKTRGQQVTLSCSPISGHRSVSWYQQTPGQGLQFLFEYFSETQRNKGNFPGRFSGRQFSNSRSEMNVSTLELGDSALYLCASSLMAVDTEAFFGQGTRLTVV.

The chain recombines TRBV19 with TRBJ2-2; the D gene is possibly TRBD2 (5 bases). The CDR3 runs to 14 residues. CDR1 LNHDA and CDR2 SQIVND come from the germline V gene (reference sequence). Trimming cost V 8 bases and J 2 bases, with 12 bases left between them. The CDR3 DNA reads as TGTGCCAGTTTGGGGAGACTTAACACCGGGGAGCTGTTTTTT. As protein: CASLGRLNTGELFF.

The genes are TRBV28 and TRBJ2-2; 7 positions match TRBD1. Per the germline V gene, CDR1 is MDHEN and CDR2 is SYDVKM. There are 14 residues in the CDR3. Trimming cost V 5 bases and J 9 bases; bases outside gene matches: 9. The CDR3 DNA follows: TGTGCCAGCAGTCCGGGGACAGACAAGAGGGAGCTGTTTTTT. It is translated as CASSPGTDKRELFF.

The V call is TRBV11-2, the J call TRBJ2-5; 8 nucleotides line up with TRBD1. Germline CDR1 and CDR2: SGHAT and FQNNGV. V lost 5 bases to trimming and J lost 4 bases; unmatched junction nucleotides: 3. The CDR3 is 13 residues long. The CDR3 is CASSQDRGETQYF. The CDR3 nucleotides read TGTGCCAGCAGCCAAGACAGGGGAGAGACCCAGTACTTC.

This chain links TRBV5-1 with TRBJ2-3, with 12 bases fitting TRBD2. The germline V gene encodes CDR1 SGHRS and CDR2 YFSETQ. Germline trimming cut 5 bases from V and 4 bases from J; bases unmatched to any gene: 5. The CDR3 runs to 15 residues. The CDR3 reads CASRTSGGEADTQYF. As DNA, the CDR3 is TGCGCCAGCAGGACTAGCGGGGGAGAGGCAGATACGCAGTATTTT.

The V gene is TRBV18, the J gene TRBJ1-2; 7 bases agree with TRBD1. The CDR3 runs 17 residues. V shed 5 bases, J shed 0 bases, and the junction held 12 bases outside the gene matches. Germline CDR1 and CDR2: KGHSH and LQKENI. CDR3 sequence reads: CASSSDRDGASNYGYTF. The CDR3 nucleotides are TGTGCCAGCTCATCAGACAGGGATGGAGCCTCTAACTATGGCTACACCTTC.

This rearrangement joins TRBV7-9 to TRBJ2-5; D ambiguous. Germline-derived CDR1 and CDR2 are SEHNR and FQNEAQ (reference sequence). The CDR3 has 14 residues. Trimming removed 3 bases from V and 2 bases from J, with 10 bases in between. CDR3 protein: CASSFSATQETQYF. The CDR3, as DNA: TGTGCCAGCAGCTTTTCGGCAACACAAGAGACCCAGTACTTC.

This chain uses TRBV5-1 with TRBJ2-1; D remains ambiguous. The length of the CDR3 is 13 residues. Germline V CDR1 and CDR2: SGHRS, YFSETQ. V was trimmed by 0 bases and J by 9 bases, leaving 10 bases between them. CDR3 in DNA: TGCGCCAGCAGCTTGGAGTCCCCAAGTGAGCAGTTCTTC. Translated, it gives CASSLESPSEQFF. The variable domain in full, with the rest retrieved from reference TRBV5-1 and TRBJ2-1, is KAGVTQTPRYLIKTRGQQVTLSCSPISGHRSVSWYQQTPGQGLQFLFEYFSETQRNKGNFPGRFSGRQFSNSRSEMNVSTLELGDSALYLCASSLESPSEQFFGPGTRLTVL.

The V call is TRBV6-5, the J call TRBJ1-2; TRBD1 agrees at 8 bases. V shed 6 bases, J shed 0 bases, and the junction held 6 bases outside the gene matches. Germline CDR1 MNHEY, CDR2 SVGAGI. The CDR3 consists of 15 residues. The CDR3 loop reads CASRKGQGSNYGYTF. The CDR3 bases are TGTGCCAGCAGAAAAGGACAGGGATCTAACTATGGCTACACCTTC.

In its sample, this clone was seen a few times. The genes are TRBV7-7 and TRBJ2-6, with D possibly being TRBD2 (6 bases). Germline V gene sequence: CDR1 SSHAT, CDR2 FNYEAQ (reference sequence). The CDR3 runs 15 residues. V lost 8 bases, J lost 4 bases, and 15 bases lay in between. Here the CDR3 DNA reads TGTGCCAGCGGACCTGGGGGGATCGGGGCCAACGTCCTGACTTTC. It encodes CASGPGGIGANVLTF.

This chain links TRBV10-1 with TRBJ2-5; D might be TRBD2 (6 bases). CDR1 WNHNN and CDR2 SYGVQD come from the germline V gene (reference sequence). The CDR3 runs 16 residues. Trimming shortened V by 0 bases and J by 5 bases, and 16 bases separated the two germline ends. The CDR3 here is CASSESSGGGMETQYF. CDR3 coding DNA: TGCGCCAGCAGTGAGTCCTCGGGTGGAGGGATGGAGACCCAGTACTTC.

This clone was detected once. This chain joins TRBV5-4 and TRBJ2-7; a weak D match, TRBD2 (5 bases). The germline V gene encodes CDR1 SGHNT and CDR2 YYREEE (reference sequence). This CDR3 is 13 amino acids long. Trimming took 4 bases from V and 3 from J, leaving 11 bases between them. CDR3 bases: TGTGCCAGCAGCCAAATCGGAGGCTACGAGCAGTACTTC. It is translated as CASSQIGGYEQYF.

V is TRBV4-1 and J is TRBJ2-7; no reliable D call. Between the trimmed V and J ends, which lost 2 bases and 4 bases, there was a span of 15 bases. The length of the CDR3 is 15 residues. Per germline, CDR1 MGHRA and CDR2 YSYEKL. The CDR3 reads CASSQFIETKYEQYF. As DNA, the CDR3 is TGCGCCAGCAGCCAATTTATTGAAACCAAATACGAGCAGTACTTC.